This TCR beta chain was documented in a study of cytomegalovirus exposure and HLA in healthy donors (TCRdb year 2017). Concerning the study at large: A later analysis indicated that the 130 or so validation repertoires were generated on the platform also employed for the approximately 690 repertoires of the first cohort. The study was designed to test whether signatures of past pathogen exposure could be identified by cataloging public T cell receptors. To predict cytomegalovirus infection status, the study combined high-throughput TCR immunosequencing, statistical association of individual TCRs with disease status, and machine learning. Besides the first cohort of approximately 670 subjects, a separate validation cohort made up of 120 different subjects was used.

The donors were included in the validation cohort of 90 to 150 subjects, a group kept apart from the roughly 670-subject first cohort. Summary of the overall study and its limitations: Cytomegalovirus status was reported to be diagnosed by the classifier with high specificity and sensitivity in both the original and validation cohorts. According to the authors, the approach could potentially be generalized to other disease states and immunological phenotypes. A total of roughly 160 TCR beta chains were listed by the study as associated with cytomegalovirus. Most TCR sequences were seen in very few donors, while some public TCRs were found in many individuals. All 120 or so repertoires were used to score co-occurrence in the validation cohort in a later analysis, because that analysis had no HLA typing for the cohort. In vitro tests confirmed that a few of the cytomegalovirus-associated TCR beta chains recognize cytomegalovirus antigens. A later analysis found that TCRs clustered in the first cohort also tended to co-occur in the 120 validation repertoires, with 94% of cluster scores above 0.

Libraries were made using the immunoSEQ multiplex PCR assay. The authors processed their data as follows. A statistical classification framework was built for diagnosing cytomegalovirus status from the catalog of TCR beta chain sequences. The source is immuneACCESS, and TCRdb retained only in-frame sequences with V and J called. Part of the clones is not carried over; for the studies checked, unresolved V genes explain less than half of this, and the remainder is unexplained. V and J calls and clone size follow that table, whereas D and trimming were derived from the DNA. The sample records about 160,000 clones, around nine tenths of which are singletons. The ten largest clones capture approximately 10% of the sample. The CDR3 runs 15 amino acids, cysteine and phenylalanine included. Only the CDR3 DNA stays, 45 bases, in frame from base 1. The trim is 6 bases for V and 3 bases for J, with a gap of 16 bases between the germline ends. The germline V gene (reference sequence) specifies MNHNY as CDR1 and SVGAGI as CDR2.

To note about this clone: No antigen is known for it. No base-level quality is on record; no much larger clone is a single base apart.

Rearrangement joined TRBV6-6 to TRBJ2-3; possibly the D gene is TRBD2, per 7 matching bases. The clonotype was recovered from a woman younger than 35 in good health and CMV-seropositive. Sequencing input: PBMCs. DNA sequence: TGTGCCAGCAGAGCGGGACACTCAGCGACAGATACGCAGTATTTT. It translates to CASRAGHSATDTQYF.